Here is one TCR beta chain with its context. The data were taken from a study of blood T cell repertoires in COVID-19. Study in general: Sites across the United States, Italy and Spain contributed samples from acute and convalescent COVID-19.

Germline values: CDR1 MNHNS, CDR2 SASEGT. V lost 2 bases, J lost 2 bases, and 7 bases lay in between. This CDR3 region has 14 residues. Authors' processing steps: Amplified reference gene primers provided the basis for estimating nucleated cell counts. Assay used: immunoSEQ multiplex PCR; TCRdb lists only in-frame clones, some missing. V and J calls and clone size follow that table, whereas D and trimming were derived from the DNA. In the table there are under 300,000 clones, around four fifths of which are singletons. The rearrangement links TRBV6-1 to TRBJ1-3, with D uncertain. Input material: peripheral blood. The TCR comes from a woman in her thirties or forties with active or convalescent COVID-19. The CDR3 coding sequence is TGTGCCAGCAGTGAATCCAGAACTGGAAACACCATATATTTT. Translation gives CASSESRTGNTIYF.